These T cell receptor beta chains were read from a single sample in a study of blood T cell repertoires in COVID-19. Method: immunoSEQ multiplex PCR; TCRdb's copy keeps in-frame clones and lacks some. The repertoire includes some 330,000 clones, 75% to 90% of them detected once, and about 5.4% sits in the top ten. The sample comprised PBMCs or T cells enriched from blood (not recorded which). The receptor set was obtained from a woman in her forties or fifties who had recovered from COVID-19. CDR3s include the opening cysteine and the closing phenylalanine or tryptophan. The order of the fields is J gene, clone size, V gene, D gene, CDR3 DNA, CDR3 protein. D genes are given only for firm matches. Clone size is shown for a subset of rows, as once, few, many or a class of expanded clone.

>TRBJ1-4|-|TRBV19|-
TGTGCCAGTAGGCAGACCGGGGGAACTAATGAAAAACTGTTTTTT
CASRQTGGTNEKLFF
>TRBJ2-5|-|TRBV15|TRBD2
TGTGCCACCAGCAGAGGTCCTAGCGGCCCCGGGACCCAGTACTTC
CATSRGPSGPGTQYF
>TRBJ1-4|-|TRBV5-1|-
TGCGCCAGCAGCTTGGACACCTCTAATGAAAAACTGTTTTTT
CASSLDTSNEKLFF
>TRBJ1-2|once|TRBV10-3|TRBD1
TGTGCCATCAGTGATCAGGGGGCGGACTATGGCTACACCTTC
CAISDQGADYGYTF
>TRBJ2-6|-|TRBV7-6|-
TGTGCCAGCAGCTTAGATAGGGACAACAACCGTTTATGGTCCGGGGCCAACGTCCTGACTTTC
CASSLDRDNNRLWSGANVLTF
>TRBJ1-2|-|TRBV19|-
TGTGCCAGTAGTCCTCGGGGGAGAAGTTATAACTATGGCTACACCTTC
CASSPRGRSYNYGYTF
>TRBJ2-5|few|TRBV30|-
TGTGCCTGGAGAGGTGGCTCCACGAGGGAGACCCAGTACTTC
CAWRGGSTRETQYF
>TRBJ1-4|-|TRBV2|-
TGTGCCAGCAAGGGGGAGGGAGCTAATGAAAAACTGTTTTTT
CASKGEGANEKLFF
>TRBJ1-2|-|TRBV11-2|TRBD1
TGTGCCAGCAGCCCGGCCCCGACAGGGGCCTATGGCTACACCTTC
CASSPAPTGAYGYTF
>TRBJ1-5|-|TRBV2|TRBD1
TGTGCCAGCAGACAGGGGGGGACAAGCAATCAGCCCCAGCATTTT
CASRQGGTSNQPQHF
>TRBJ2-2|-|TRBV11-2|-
TGTGCCAGCAGCTTATCGGATGGCAGGGGGAACACCGGGGAGCTGTTTTTT
CASSLSDGRGNTGELFF
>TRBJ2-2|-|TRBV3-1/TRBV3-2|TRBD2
TGTGCCAGCAGCCAAGAAGGGCTAGCGGGGATCGGGGAGCTGTTTTTT
CASSQEGLAGIGELFF
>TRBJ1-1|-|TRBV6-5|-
TGTGCCAGCAGTTACTCTTGGCGGTTGAACACTGAAGCTTTCTTT
CASSYSWRLNTEAFF
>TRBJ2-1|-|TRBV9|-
TGTGCCAGCAGCGGAGGGGACTCCCCCTACAATGAGCAGTTCTTC
CASSGGDSPYNEQFF
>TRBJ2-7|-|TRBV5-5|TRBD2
TGTGCCAGCAGCCAAACCAGACTAGCGGGGACCTACGAGCAGTACTTC
CASSQTRLAGTYEQYF
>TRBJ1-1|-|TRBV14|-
TGTGCCAGCAGCCACGGGTTGGAGGTAGCTTTCTTT
CASSHGLEVAFF
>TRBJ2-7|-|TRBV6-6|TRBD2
TGTGCCAGCAAGATAGAGACTAGCTCCGGGGAGCAGTACTTC
CASKIETSSGEQYF
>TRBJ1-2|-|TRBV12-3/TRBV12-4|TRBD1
TGTGCCAGCAGTTGGCAGGGGGATGGCTACACCTTC
CASSWQGDGYTF
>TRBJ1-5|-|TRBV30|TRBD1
TGTGCCTGGAGAAGGGACAGGGGACAGCCCCAGCATTTT
CAWRRDRGQPQHF
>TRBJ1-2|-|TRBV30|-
TGTGCCTGGTCGACAGGACCTGGGAATGGCTACACCTTC
CAWSTGPGNGYTF
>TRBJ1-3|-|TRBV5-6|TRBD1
TGTGCCAGCAGCCCTCGCGGACAGGGGGCGGGTGGAAACACCATATATTTT
CASSPRGQGAGGNTIYF
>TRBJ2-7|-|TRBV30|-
TGTGCCTGGAGAGAGGAGGGGGCCGGGCAGTACTTC
CAWREEGAGQYF
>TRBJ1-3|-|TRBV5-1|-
TGCGCCAGCAGCTTGGACTATTCTGGAAACACCATATATTTT
CASSLDYSGNTIYF
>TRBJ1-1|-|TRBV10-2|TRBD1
TGCGCCAGCACTCCACAGGGGGCAACTGAAGCTTTCTTT
CASTPQGATEAFF
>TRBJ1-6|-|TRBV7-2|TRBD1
TGTGCCAGCAGCGCCGGGACAGGGGGCAAATCACCCCTCCACTTT
CASSAGTGGKSPLHF
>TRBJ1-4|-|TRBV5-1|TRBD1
TGCGCCAGCAGCTTGACCACAGGGGGTGAAAAACTGTTTTTT
CASSLTTGGEKLFF
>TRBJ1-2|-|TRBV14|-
TGTGCCAGCAGCCCGTCGCAGGTCTATGGCTACACCTTC
CASSPSQVYGYTF
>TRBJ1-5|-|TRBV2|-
TGTGCCAGCAACCCGGGACTTTCGCAGCCCCAGCATTTT
CASNPGLSQPQHF
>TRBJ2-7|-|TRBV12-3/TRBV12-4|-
TGTGCCAGCATGCGGGTCTCCTACGAGCAGTACTTC
CASMRVSYEQYF
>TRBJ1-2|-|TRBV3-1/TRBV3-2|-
TGTGCCAGCAGCCCCACACAGACAGCCCGTCCCCCCTATGGCTACACCTTC
CASSPTQTARPPYGYTF
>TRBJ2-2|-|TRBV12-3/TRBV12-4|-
TGTGCCAGCAGTTACGCCAGGTCGGAGCTGTTTTTT
CASSYARSELFF
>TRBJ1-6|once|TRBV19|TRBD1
TGTGCCAGTAGCACAGCTGGGGGACAGGGGAATTCACCCCTCCACTTT
CASSTAGGQGNSPLHF
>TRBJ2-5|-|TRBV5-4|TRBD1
TGTGCCTGCCAGACAGGGGGGTCCGGGGAGACCCAGTACTTC
CACQTGGSGETQYF
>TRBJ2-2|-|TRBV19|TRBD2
TGTGCCAGTAGTATTACCGGGGGGGTAGACACCGGGGAGCTGTTTTTT
CASSITGGVDTGELFF
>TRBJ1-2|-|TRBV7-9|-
TGTGCCAGCAGCTTAGGGGGGGGCAGGAGCTACACCTTC
CASSLGGGRSYTF
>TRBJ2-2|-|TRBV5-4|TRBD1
TGTGCCAGCAGCTTAGGAACAGGGGGCAGGAACACCGGGGAGCTGTTTTTT
CASSLGTGGRNTGELFF
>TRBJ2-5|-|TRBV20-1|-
TGCAGTGCCGGGGAAGAGACCCAGTACTTC
CSAGEETQYF
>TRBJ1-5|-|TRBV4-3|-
TGCGCCAGCAGCCAAGAATTGGCAGGGAACAATCAGCCCCAGCATTTT
CASSQELAGNNQPQHF
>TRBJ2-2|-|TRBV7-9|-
TGTGCCAGCAGCTTTTTAGGGGCCGGGGAGCTGTTTTTT
CASSFLGAGELFF
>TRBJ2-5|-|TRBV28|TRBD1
TGTGCCAGCAGTTCCGGGACAGGGGTCACCCAGTACTTC
CASSSGTGVTQYF
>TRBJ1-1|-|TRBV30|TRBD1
TGTGCCTGGAGCCCCGGGACAGCCTCGAACACTGAAGCTTTCTTT
CAWSPGTASNTEAFF
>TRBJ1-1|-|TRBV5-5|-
TGTGCCAGCAGCTTAAGAGGGAACACTGAAGCTTTCTTT
CASSLRGNTEAFF
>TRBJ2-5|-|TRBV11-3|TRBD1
TGTGCCAGCAGCACCGACGGGACAGTGGAGACCCAGTACTTC
CASSTDGTVETQYF
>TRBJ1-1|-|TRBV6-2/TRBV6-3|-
TGTGCCAGCAGTTTCCAGGGACAGAACACTGAAGCTTTCTTT
CASSFQGQNTEAFF
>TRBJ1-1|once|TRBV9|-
TGTGCCAGCAGCGTAGAGGAGAACAGGGCCGGTACTGAAGCTTTCTTT
CASSVEENRAGTEAFF
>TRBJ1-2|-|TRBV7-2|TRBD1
TGTGCCAGCAGCCCGGCCCGGACAGGGGGAGGCTATGGCTACACCTTC
CASSPARTGGGYGYTF
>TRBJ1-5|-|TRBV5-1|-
TGCGCCAGCAGCTTGGGACAGGCGGGCAATCAGCCCCAGCATTTT
CASSLGQAGNQPQHF